This TCR beta chain was recorded in a study of cytomegalovirus exposure and HLA in healthy donors. On the study more broadly: Earlier, 150 million to 200 million T cells were analyzed, and about 100 million unique TCR beta sequences were found among them.

Whole-study results and caveats: Investigators reported 150 to 200 TCR beta chains as tied to cytomegalovirus.

The PCR made use of 60 Vbeta and 13 Jbeta primers. This table comes from immunoSEQ multiplex PCR, and its TCRdb copy is limited to in-frame clones, with some not included. Of 90,000 to 110,000 clones in the sample, about 69% were seen once. Germline V gene sequence: CDR1 SGHRS, CDR2 YFSETQ. Trimming took 3 bases from V and 7 from J; bases not matched to a gene: 9. The CDR3 consists of 14 residues. Healthy bone marrow donors formed the donor group. Worth noting for this clone: Its matching antigen is unknown.

The TCR was taken from a man aged 35 to 55 in good health and CMV-seronegative. Sequenced sample: PBMCs. The chain joins TRBV5-1 to TRBJ1-2; 7 nucleotides line up with TRBD1. CDR3 in DNA: TGCGCCAGCAGCTCGTCCCAGACAGGGTTTGGCTACACCTTC. Protein: CASSSSQTGFGYTF.